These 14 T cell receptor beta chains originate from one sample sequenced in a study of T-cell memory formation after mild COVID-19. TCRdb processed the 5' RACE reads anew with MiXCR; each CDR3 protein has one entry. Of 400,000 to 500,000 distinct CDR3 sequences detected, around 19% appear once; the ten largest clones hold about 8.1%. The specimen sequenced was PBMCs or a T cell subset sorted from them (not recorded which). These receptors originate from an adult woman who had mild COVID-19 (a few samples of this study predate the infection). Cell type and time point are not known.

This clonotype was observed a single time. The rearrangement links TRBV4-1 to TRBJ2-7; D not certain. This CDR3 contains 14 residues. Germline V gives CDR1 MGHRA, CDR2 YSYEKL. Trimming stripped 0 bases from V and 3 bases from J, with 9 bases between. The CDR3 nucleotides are TGCGCCAGCAGCCAAGATTCGGCCCGCTACGAGCAGTACTTC. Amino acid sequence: CASSQDSARYEQYF.

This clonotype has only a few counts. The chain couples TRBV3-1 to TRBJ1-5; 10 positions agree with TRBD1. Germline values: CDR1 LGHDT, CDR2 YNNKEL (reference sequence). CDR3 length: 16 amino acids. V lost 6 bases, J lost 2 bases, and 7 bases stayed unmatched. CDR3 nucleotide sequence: TGTGCCAGCAGTCAGGCCGGGACAGGGGGCAATCAGCCCCAGCATTTT. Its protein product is CASSQAGTGGNQPQHF.

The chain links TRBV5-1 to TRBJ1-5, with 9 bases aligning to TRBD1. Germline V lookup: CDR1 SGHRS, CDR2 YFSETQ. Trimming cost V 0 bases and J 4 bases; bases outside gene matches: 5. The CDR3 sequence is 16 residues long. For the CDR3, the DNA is TGCGCCAGCAGCTTGGGGGACAGGGCTGGAAATCAGCCCCAGCATTTT. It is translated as CASSLGDRAGNQPQHF. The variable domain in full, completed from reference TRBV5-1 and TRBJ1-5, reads KAGVTQTPRYLIKTRGQQVTLSCSPISGHRSVSWYQQTPGQGLQFLFEYFSETQRNKGNFPGRFSGRQFSNSRSEMNVSTLELGDSALYLCASSLGDRAGNQPQHFGDGTRLSIL.

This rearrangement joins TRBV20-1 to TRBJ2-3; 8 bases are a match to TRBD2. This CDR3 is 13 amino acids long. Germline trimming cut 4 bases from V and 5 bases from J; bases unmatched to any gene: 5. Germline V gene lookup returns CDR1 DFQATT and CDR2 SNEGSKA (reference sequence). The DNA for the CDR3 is TGCAGTGCTATAGCGGGATTGATAGATACGCAGTATTTT. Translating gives CSAIAGLIDTQYF.

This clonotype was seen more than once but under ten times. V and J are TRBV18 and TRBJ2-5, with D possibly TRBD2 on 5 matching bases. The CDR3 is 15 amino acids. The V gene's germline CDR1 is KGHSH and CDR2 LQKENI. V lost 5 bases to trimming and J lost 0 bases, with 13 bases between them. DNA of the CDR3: TGTGCCAGCTCAACCACGTCGGGAAACCAAGAGACCCAGTACTTC. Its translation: CASSTTSGNQETQYF.

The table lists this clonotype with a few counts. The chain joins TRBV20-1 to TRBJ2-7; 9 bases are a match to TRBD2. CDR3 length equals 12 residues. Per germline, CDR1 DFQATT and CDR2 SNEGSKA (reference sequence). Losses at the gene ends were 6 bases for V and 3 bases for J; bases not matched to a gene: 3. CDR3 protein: CSASSGGYEQYF. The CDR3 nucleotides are TGCAGTGCGAGTAGCGGGGGCTACGAGCAGTACTTC.

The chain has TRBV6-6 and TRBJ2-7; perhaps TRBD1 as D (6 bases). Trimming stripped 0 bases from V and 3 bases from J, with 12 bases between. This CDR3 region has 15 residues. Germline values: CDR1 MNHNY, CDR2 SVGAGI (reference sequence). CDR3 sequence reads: CASSYSDSGNYEQYF. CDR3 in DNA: TGTGCCAGCAGTTACTCGGACAGTGGGAACTACGAGCAGTACTTC.

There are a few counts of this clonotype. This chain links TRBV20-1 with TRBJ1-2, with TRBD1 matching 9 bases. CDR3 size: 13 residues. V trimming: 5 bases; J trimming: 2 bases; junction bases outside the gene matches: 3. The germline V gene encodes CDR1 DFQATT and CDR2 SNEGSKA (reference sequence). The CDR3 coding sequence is TGCAGTGCTCTAGGGACAGGGAACTATGGCTACACCTTC. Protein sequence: CSALGTGNYGYTF.

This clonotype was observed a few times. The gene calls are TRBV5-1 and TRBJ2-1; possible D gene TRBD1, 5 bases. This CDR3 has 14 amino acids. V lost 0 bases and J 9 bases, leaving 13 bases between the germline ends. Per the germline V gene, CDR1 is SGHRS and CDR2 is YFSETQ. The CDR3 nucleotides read TGCGCCAGCAGCTTGGAGCCGCAGGGCTTTGAGCAGTTCTTC. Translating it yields CASSLEPQGFEQFF.

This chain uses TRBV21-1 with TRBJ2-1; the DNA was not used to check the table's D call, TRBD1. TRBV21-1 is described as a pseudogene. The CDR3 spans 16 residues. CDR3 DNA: TGTGCCAGCAGCAAAGACAAGGCGGGAAAGGTTAATGAGCAGTTCTTC. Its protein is CASSKDKAGKVNEQFF.

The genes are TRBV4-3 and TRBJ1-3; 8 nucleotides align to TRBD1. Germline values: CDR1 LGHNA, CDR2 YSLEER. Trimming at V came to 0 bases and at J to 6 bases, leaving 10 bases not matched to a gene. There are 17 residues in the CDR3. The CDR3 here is CASSQDLLRGRLNTIYF. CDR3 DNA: TGCGCCAGCAGCCAAGATCTCCTCAGGGGGCGCCTAAACACCATATATTTT.

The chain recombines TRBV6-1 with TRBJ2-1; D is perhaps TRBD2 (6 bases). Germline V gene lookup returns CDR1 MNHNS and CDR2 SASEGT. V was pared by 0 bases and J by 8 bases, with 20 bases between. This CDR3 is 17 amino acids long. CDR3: CASSEAIIPTRSDEQFF. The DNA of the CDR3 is TGTGCCAGCAGTGAAGCGATTATCCCGACTAGATCGGATGAGCAGTTCTTC.

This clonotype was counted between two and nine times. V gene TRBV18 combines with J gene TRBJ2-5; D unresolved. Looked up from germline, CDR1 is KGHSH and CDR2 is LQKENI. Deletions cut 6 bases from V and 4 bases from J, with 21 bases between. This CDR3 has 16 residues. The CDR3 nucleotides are TGTGCCAGCTCGACCCTAGAGTGGTATACGGGAGAGACCCAGTACTTC. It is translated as CASSTLEWYTGETQYF.

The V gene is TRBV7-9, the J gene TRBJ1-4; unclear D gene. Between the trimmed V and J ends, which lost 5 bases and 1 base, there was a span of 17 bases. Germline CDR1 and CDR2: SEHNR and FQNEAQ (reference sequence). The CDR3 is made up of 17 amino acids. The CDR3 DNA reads TGTGCCAGCAGCCCCGGGCAGAGCCTTATAACTAATGAAAAACTGTTTTTT. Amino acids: CASSPGQSLITNEKLFF. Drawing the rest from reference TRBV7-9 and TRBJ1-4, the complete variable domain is DTGVSQNPRHKITKRGQNVTFRCDPISEHNRLYWYRQTLGQGPEFLTYFQNEAQLEKSRLLSDRFSAERPKGSFSTLEIQRTEQGDSAMYLCASSPGQSLITNEKLFFGSGTQLSVL.